This T cell receptor beta chain comes out of a study of radiation and T cells in renal cell carcinoma. Study-wide context: Nephrectomy followed 15 Gy stereotactic body radiation by 4 weeks.

Regarding time point: baseline pretreatment blood. Treatment noted: 15 Gy SBRT to primary tumor, nephrectomy 4 weeks later. This renal cell carcinoma was of the clear cell type. This clone was observed once. Its specificity is unknown. Some clones are missing from TCRdb's copy, which holds only in-frame ones; the method was immunoSEQ multiplex PCR. The sample holds some 150,000 clones, approximately 87% seen once. Study-level findings and limits: Baseline intratumoral clonotype presence is unknown without pretreatment biopsies.

CDR3 length: 12 residues. The germline gives CDR1 SNHLY, CDR2 FYNNEI. Trimming pared 9 bases from V and 2 bases from J, leaving 11 bases between. The TCR sequence derives from a woman between 45 and 60 years old with renal cell carcinoma. V gene TRBV2 combines with J gene TRBJ2-7; a weak D match, TRBD2 (6 bases). The starting material was blood, obtained from a patient whose treatment included radiotherapy and nephrectomy. DNA for the CDR3: TGTGCCAGTAGCGGAGGCCCCTACGAGCAGTACTTC. It is translated as CASSGGPYEQYF. The full variable domain, in which reference TRBV2 and TRBJ2-7 provide the parts outside the CDR3, is EPEVTQTPSHQVTQMGQEVILRCVPISNHLYFYWYRQILGQKVEFLVSFYNNEISEKSEIFDDQFSVERPDGSNFTLKIRSTKLEDSAMYFCASSGGPYEQYFGPGTRLTVT.